This TCR beta chain was recorded in a study of regulatory T cells in long-lasting Graves disease. CDR3 regions were amplified by Arm-PCR using iRepertoire HTBI primers to build TCR beta libraries. Original processing methods: Identification of gene segments yielded 60 to 80 TRBV and over 12 TRBJ across samples. TCRdb recomputed calls from the multiplex PCR reads with MiXCR, one row per CDR3 protein. These V and J calls rely on TCRdb rather than the paper's analysis. Among about 310,000 distinct CDR3 sequences listed, 20% to 25% were seen once. Regarding the study as a whole: Whereas new patients shared 900 to 1,000 public clonotypes, persistent patients shared more, at approximately 2,500.

The V gene lost 2 bases and the J gene lost 2 bases, with 17 bases spanning the gap. Germline-derived CDR1 and CDR2 are SGHKS and YYEKEE (reference sequence). This CDR3 is 16 amino acids long. This clonotype was seen a handful of times. The antigen is unknown. As for time point: persistent/refractory GD, antithyroid drugs over 5 years with positive TRAb. Preparation of the TCR library used RNA extracted from PBMCs. The clonotype originates from a female donor with Graves disease. The chain is built from TRBV5-5 and TRBJ2-7, with a tentative D call TRBD1 (5 bases). The sequenced sample was peripheral blood mononuclear cells (PBMCs), obtained when the disease was refractory, from a patient treated with antithyroid drugs. The CDR3 DNA reads TGTGCCAGCAGCTTAGATTGGGGCAGGGTCACCTACGAGCAGTACTTC. Translated, it gives CASSLDWGRVTYEQYF. The entire variable domain, with the rest obtained from reference TRBV5-5 and TRBJ2-7, is as follows: DAGVTQSPTHLIKTRGQQVTLRCSPISGHKSVSWYQQVLGQGPQFIFQYYEKEERGRGNFPDRFSARQFPNYSSELNVNALLLGDSALYLCASSLDWGRVTYEQYFGPGTRLTVT.